The 16 T cell receptor beta chains in this list originate from one sample, sequenced in a study of OX40 agonist ivuxolimab in advanced cancers. This table comes from immunoSEQ multiplex PCR, and its TCRdb copy is limited to in-frame clones, with some not included. The data show over 50,000 clones, about 88% seen once. This specimen was CD4+ or CD8+ T cells sorted from blood, taken in a trial of the OX40 agonist ivuxolimab. Receptors originate from an adult with an advanced solid tumor such as melanoma, head and neck, liver or kidney cancer.

The chain combines TRBV19 with TRBJ2-7; 8 bases line up with TRBD2. V trimming: 6 bases; J trimming: 4 bases; junction bases outside the gene matches: 8. Germline CDR1 and CDR2: LNHDA and SQIVND (reference sequence). The CDR3 is 14 amino acids. CDR3 region: CASSTGLAGYEQYF. The CDR3, as DNA: TGTGCCAGTAGCACCGGACTAGCCGGATACGAGCAGTACTTC. The full variable domain, rest sourced from reference TRBV19 and TRBJ2-7, is DGGITQSPKYLFRKEGQNVTLSCEQNLNHDAMYWYRQDPGQGLRLIYYSQIVNDFQKGDIAEGYSVSREKKESFPLTVTSAQKNPTAFYLCASSTGLAGYEQYFGPGTRLTVT.

The sample holds one count of this clone. The rearrangement links TRBV4-3 to TRBJ1-2; TRBD1 matches at 9 bases. This CDR3 has 14 amino acids. The germline CDR1 and CDR2 sequences are LGHNA and YSLEER. V shed 5 bases and J 6 bases; nucleotides not matched to a gene: 7. CDR3 protein: CASSSDRGVHGYTF. CDR3 nucleotides: TGCGCCAGCAGCTCTGACAGGGGGGTTCATGGCTACACCTTC.

This chain links TRBV11-2 with TRBJ2-7; D remains ambiguous. The CDR3 is made up of 13 amino acids. Trimming removed 0 bases at V and 2 bases at J, with 5 bases between. CDR1 is SGHAT, CDR2 FQNNGV, per germline. The CDR3 DNA follows: TGTGCCAGCAGCTTAGATGGTACCTACGAGCAGTACTTC. Its translation: CASSLDGTYEQYF.

This clone occurred a few times. The chain uses TRBV5-6 and TRBJ1-5; D is perhaps TRBD1 (5 bases). The V and J ends lost 6 bases and 4 bases respectively, with 14 bases between them. The CDR3 runs to 14 residues. Per the germline V gene, CDR1 is SGHDT and CDR2 is YYEEEE. CDR3 DNA sequence: TGTGCCAGCACCCCAGGGACTGGAAATCAGCCCCAGCATTTT. Its protein product is CASTPGTGNQPQHF.

The V gene is TRBV27, the J gene TRBJ1-1; D perhaps matches TRBD1 (6 bases). Trimming took off 5 bases at V and 4 bases at J, with 11 bases between the two ends. Germline lookup yields CDR1 MNHEY and CDR2 SMNVEV (reference sequence). The CDR3 totals 13 residues. The CDR3 sequence: CASSRGPGTEAFF. CDR3 DNA: TGTGCCAGCAGTCGGGGGCCGGGCACTGAAGCTTTCTTT.

This chain links TRBV4-2 with TRBJ2-7, with D tentatively TRBD1 or TRBD2 (6 bases each). The germline gives CDR1 LGHNA, CDR2 YNFKEQ. V was pared by 0 bases and J by 6 bases, with 18 bases between. The CDR3 spans 16 residues. CDR3 residues: CASSQDGGLPGTEQYF. CDR3 DNA: TGTGCCAGCAGCCAAGATGGGGGGCTCCCGGGTACCGAGCAGTACTTC.

This sequence joins TRBV4-3 and TRBJ2-5; TRBD1 agrees at 7 bases. The CDR3 totals 15 residues. CDR1 is LGHNA and CDR2 is YSLEER in the germline V gene. V was pared by 0 bases and J by 5 bases, with 6 bases of the junction left unmatched. This CDR3 is CASSQEFVQGETQYF. For the CDR3, the DNA is TGCGCCAGCAGCCAAGAATTCGTACAGGGGGAGACCCAGTACTTC.

This chain connects TRBV7-9 to TRBJ2-7; the D gene is possibly TRBD2 (5 bases). CDR3 size: 11 residues. Germline CDR1 is SEHNR and CDR2 is FQNEAQ (reference sequence). The ends were cut back, 2 bases at V and 7 bases at J, with 6 bases in the middle. The CDR3 coding sequence is TGTGCCAGCAGCTTAACGGGAGAGCAGTACTTC. Its translation is CASSLTGEQYF.

This clone was picked up one time. This chain links TRBV7-3 with TRBJ1-4; D call uncertain. Between the trimmed V and J ends, which lost 0 bases and 3 bases, there was a span of 8 bases. This CDR3 has 15 amino acids. Germline CDR1 reads SGHTA; CDR2 reads FQGTGA. CDR3 DNA: TGTGCCAGCAGCTTAACGGGCGGTTCTAATGAAAAACTGTTTTTT. Its translation is CASSLTGGSNEKLFF.

The gene calls are TRBV28 and TRBJ1-3; TRBD1 agrees at 8 bases. Germline-derived CDR1 and CDR2 are MDHEN and SYDVKM. After removal of 4 bases from V and 8 bases from J, the junction contained 7 bases not matched to a gene. The CDR3 consists of 14 residues. The chain's CDR3 is CASSSDREGDTIYF. As DNA, the CDR3 is TGTGCCAGCAGTTCGGACAGGGAGGGTGACACCATATATTTT.

CDR3 loop: CASSDFRGREQYF. Written as DNA, the CDR3 is TGTGCCAGCAGCGATTTTAGGGGGCGCGAGCAGTACTTC. J is TRBJ2-7 and V is TRBV7-2; 7 bases agree with TRBD1. Germline V CDR1 and CDR2: SGHTA, FQGNSA. J lost 6 bases, V lost 5 bases, and 7 bases had no gene match. The CDR3 consists of 13 residues.

The chain combines TRBV19 with TRBJ2-5; D is possibly TRBD1 or TRBD2 (5 bases each). V lost 5 bases and J 1 base, leaving 11 bases between the germline ends. CDR1 and CDR2 (germline): LNHDA, SQIVND (reference sequence). CDR3 length: 14 amino acids. The CDR3 spells CASSPLRGQETQYF. The CDR3 nucleotides are TGTGCCAGTAGTCCACTGAGGGGCCAAGAGACCCAGTACTTC.

The rearrangement joins TRBV7-4 to TRBJ2-7, with D uncertain. CDR3 length: 12 residues. Germline V gene lookup returns CDR1 SGHVT and CDR2 SQSDAQ. Trimming pared 1 base from V and 2 bases from J, leaving 3 bases between. CDR3 sequence (DNA): TGTGCCAGCAGCTTAGGGACCTACGAGCAGTACTTC. This translates into CASSLGTYEQYF. Variable domain in full (rest from reference TRBV7-4 and TRBJ2-7): GAGVSQSPRYKVAKRGRDVALRCDSISGHVTLYWYRQTLGQGSEVLTYSQSDAQRDKSGRPSGRFSAERPERSVSTLKIQRTEQGDSAVYLCASSLGTYEQYFGPGTRLTVT.

The chain couples TRBV7-9 to TRBJ1-4; TRBD1 might be the D (5 bases). This CDR3 has 15 amino acids. Trimming stripped 1 base from V and 7 bases from J, with 13 bases between. Germline-derived CDR1 and CDR2 are SEHNR and FQNEAQ (reference sequence). The CDR3 here is CASSLGWAGTEKLFF. The CDR3 region has the DNA TGTGCCAGCAGCTTAGGTTGGGCAGGGACTGAAAAACTGTTTTTT.

The chain employs TRBV19 and TRBJ2-1; D is unresolved. V was cut by 5 bases and J by 9 bases, with 17 bases left in between. The V gene's germline CDR1 is LNHDA and CDR2 SQIVND (reference sequence). CDR3 length equals 14 residues. The CDR3 region is CASSGPPYRAEQFF. CDR3 DNA sequence: TGTGCCAGTAGTGGCCCCCCCTACAGAGCTGAGCAGTTCTTC.

This chain joins TRBV7-9 and TRBJ2-3; maybe TRBD1 (7 bases). The CDR3 has 17 amino acids. Germline V gene sequence: CDR1 SEHNR, CDR2 FQNEAQ (reference sequence). Trimming left V 7 bases short and J 1 base short, with 21 bases between. The CDR3 DNA follows: TGTGCCAGCAACAGCCAGGCGGCGGGACAGCGCACAGATACGCAGTATTTT. Translating it yields CASNSQAAGQRTDTQYF.